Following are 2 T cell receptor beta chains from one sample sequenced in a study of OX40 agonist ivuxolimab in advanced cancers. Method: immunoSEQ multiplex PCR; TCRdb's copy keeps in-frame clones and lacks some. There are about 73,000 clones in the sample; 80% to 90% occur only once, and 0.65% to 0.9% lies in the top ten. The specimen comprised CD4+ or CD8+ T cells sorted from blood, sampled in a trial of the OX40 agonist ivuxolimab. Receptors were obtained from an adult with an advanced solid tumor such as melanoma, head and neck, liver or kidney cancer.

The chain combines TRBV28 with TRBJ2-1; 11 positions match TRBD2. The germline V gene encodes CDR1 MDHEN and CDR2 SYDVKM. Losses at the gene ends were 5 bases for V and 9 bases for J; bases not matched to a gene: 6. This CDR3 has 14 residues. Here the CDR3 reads CASSPPTSGIEQFF. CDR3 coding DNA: TGTGCCAGCAGTCCCCCGACTAGCGGGATTGAGCAGTTCTTC.

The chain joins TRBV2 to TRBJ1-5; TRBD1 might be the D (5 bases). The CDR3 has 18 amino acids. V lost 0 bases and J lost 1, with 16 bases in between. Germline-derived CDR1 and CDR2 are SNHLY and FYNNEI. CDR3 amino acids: CASSEAMPGHGSNQPQHF. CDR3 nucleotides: TGTGCCAGCAGTGAAGCTATGCCGGGGCACGGGAGCAATCAGCCCCAGCATTTT.